This T cell receptor beta chain was captured in a study of blood T cells in healthy people across ages. Study outcomes and limitations: In long-lived donors, naive CD4+ cell counts and diversity exceeded those of aged donors.

For the second PCR, which ran for about 7 to 11 cycles, a sample-barcoded 5' primer and a J-beta primer mix were used. One entry per CDR3 protein, called by TCRdb with MiXCR from the 5' RACE reads. The table has approximately 1.5 million distinct CDR3 sequences, 35% to 45% seen once; the top ten hold around 4%. Turning to this clonotype: Antigen specificity is unknown.

With 0 bases removed from V and 8 bases from J, the gap between germline ends came to 19 bases. The germline gives CDR1 LGHNA, CDR2 YSLEER. The CDR3 extends over 17 amino acids. The sequenced sample was blood. The J gene is TRBJ1-4, the V gene TRBV4-3, with D perhaps matching TRBD1 (5 bases). The TCR originated in a woman between 18 and 29 years old in good health. The DNA for the CDR3 is TGCGCCAGCAGCCAAGATTTTGCAGGACCCGGGGGAGAAAAACTGTTTTTT. It specifies CASSQDFAGPGGEKLFF.